This TCR beta chain was recorded in a study of T-cell reconstitution after alpha-beta-depleted transplantation in children. Study-wide results and caveats: Reports say that about two months after transplant, the alpha-beta T cells came out of several hundred graft clones that had expanded. Newly produced T cells mostly provided counts and TCRbeta diversity after one year, as hyperexpanded clones declined. Some patients' high day-60 TCRbeta diversity was attributed to recipient cells surviving conditioning.

J was trimmed by 2 bases and V by 4 bases; bases with no gene match: 7. CDR1 and CDR2 (germline): SNHLY, FYNNEI. This CDR3 region has 16 residues. Preparation of the TCRbeta library involved a method that used unique molecular identifiers. TCRdb passed the PCR reads through MiXCR, listing each CDR3 protein once. The table lists some 290,000 distinct CDR3 sequences, 23% of them singletons. This clonotype occurred a few times. Its target is not known. The source of this sequence is a male patient younger than 18 who had a stem cell transplant for acute lymphoblastic leukemia, so the T cells may come from the graft donor. The sample in question was PBMCs, mostly from graft donor cells, obtained 180 days after TCRalphabeta/CD19-depleted stem cell transplant. V and J are TRBV2 and TRBJ2-3, with 9 bases that match TRBD1. The CDR3 loop reads CASSARDRVNTDTQYF. In nucleotides, the CDR3 is TGTGCCAGCAGTGCAAGGGACAGGGTGAACACAGATACGCAGTATTTT. The full variable domain, in which reference TRBV2 and TRBJ2-3 provide the parts outside the CDR3, is EPEVTQTPSHQVTQMGQEVILRCVPISNHLYFYWYRQILGQKVEFLVSFYNNEISEKSEIFDDQFSVERPDGSNFTLKIRSTKLEDSAMYFCASSARDRVNTDTQYFGPGTRLTVL.